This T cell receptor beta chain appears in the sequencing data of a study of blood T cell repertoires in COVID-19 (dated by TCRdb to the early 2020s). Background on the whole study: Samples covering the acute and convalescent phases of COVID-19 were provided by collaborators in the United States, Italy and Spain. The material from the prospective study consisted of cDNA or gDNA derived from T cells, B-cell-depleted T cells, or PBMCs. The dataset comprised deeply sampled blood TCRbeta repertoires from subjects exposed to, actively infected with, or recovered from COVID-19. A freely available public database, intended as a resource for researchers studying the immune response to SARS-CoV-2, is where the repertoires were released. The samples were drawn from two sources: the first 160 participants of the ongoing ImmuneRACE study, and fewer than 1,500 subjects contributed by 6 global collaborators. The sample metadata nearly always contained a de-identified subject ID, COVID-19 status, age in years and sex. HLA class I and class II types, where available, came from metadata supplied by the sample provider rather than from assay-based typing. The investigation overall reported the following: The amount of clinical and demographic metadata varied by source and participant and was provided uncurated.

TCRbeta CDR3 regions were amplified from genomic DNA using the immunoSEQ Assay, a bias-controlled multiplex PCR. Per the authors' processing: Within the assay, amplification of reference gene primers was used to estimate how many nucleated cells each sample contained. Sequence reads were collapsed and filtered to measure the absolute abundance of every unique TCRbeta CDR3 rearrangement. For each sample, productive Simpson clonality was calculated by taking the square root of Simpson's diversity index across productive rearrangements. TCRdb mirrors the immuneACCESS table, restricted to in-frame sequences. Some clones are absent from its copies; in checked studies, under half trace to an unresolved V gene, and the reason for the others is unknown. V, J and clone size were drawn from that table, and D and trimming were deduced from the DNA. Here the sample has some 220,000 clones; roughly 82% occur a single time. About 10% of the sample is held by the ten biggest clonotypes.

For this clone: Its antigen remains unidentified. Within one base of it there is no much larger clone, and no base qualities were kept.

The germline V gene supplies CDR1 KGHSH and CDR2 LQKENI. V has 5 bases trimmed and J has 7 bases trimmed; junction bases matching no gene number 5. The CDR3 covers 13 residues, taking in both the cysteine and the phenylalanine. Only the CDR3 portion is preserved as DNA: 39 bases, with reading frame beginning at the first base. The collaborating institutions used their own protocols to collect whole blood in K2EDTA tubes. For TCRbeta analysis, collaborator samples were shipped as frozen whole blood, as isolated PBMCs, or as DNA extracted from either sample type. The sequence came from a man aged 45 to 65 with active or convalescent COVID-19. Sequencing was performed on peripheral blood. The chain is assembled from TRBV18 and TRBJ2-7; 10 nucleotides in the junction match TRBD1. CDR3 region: CASSSRDRGEQYF. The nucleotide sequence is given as TGTGCCAGCTCATCCCGGGACAGGGGTGAGCAGTACTTC.